This T cell receptor beta chain was sequenced during a study of cytomegalovirus exposure and HLA in healthy donors. Per germline, CDR1 GTSNPN and CDR2 SVGIG (reference sequence). This CDR3 comprises 15 residues. A remark on this clone: Its ends do not fully match the called genes, so a read error is possible.

The PCR had 60 Vbeta and 13 Jbeta primers. Profiling relied on immunoSEQ multiplex PCR, and the TCRdb table lists in-frame clones only, not all of them. Of about 140,000 clones in the sample, around 78% were seen once. The chain is built from TRBV30 and TRBJ1-2; 12 nucleotides agree with TRBD1. The TCR originated in a male donor in good health and CMV-seronegative. Sequenced material: PBMCs. CDR3 sequence: CAWSDGTGGDYGYPF. CDR3 in DNA: TGTGCCTGGAGCGATGGGACAGGGGGCGACTATGGCTACCCCTTC.